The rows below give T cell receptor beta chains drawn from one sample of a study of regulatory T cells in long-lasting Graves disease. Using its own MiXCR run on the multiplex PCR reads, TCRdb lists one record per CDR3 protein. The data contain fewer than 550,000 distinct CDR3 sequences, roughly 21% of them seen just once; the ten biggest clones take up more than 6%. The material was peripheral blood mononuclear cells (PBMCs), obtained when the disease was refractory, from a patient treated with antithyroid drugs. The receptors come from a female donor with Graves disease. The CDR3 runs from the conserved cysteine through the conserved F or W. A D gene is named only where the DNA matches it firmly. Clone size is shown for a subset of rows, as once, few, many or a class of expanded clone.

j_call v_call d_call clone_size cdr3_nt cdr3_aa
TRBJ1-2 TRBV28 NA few TGTGCCAGCACCCCCCAGGAAAAGGGGGTAGGCTACACCTTC CASTPQEKGVGYTF
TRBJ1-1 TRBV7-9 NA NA TGTGCCAGCAGTTTCTCCCCGGACCGATCGAACACTGAAGCTTTCTTT CASSFSPDRSNTEAFF
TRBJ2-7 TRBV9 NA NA TGTGCCAGCAGCCCCCACAGCAACCTTCCCTACGAGCAGTACTTC CASSPHSNLPYEQYF
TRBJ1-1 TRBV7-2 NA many TGTGCCAGCAGCCAAACCGTTGATACTGAAGCTTTCTTT CASSQTVDTEAFF
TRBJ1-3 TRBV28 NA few TGTGCCAGCAGTTTACCTGGGGACACCATATATTTT CASSLPGDTIYF
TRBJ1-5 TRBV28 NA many TGTGCCAGCAGTTCCCCTACGTGGGGAGGGCATTTT CASSSPTWGGHF
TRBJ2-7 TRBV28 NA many TGTGCCAGCAGTTTAGGGGGACTTTCCTACGAGCAGTACTTC CASSLGGLSYEQYF
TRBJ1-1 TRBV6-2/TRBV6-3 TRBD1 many TGTGCCAGCAGTTCAAGGGACAGAATGAAAACTGAAGCTTTCTTT CASSSRDRMKTEAFF
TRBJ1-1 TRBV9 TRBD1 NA TGTGCCAGCAGCGTAGGCTCGTCGACAGGGGTGGTTACTGAAGCTTTCTTT CASSVGSSTGVVTEAFF
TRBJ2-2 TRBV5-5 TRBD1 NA TGTGCCAGCAGCCCCCGACAGGGTTTAAGGACCGGGGAGCTGTTTTTT CASSPRQGLRTGELFF
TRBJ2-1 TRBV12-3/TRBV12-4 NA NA TGTGCCAGCAGTGATTTGGGGGGACGGGACAATGAGCAGTTCTTC CASSDLGGRDNEQFF
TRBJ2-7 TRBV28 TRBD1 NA TGTGCCAGCAGCTCGGGACAGGGGGGTGGCGAGCAGTACTTC CASSSGQGGGEQYF
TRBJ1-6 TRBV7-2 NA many TGTGCCAGCAGCACCTCTCCGGCTACGAATAATTCACCCCTCCACTTT CASSTSPATNNSPLHF
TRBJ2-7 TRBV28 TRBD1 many TGTGCCAGCAGTCCCGAAACGGGACAGAGAGTCTACGAGCAGTACTTC CASSPETGQRVYEQYF
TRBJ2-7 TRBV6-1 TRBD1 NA TGTGCCAGCTCACAAGCAGTAGCCGGGACAGGGTCCTACGAGCAGTACTTC CASSQAVAGTGSYEQYF
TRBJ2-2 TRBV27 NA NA TGTGCCAGCAGCCCCGATCTCCCCGGGGAGCTGTTTTTT CASSPDLPGELFF